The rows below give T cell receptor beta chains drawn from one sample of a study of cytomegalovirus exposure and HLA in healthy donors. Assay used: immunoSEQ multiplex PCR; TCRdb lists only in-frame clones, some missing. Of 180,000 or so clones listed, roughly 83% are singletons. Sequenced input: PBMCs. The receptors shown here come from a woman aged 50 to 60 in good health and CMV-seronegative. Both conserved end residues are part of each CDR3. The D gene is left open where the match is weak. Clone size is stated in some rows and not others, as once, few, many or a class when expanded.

TGTGCCAGCAGTCCGGACAGGGATTACTACGAGCAGTACTTC	CASSPDRDYYEQYF	TRBJ2-7	few	TRBV27	TRBD1
TGTGCCAGCAGTGAGCAACAGGGAGCCAATGAGCAGTTCTTC	CASSEQQGANEQFF	TRBJ2-1	.	TRBV6-1	.
TGTGCCAGCAGCCGAAAGGTCCAGGGGTTGGGGACCGGGGAGCTGTTTTTT	CASSRKVQGLGTGELFF	TRBJ2-2	.	TRBV5-4	.
TGCGCCAGCACCCTAATGCCTAATTCACCCCTCCACTTT	CASTLMPNSPLHF	TRBJ1-6	.	TRBV5-1	.
TGTGCCAGCAGCCAAGAACCTAGGACTCTCCGGGAGACCCAGTACTTC	CASSQEPRTLRETQYF	TRBJ2-5	.	TRBV14	.
TGTGCCAGCAGCTCCGGGACAGACACCGGGGAGCTGTTTTTT	CASSSGTDTGELFF	TRBJ2-2	.	TRBV7-8	TRBD1
TGTGCCATCAGTGAGCCCAACGGGAATGAGCAGTTCTTC	CAISEPNGNEQFF	TRBJ2-1	.	TRBV10-3	.
TGTGCCAGCAGCTTAGGCGAGGACACTGAAGCTTTCTTT	CASSLGEDTEAFF	TRBJ1-1	.	TRBV7-6	.
TGTGCCAGCAGTTTCAGGGGGAACTATCAGCCCCAGCATTTT	CASSFRGNYQPQHF	TRBJ1-5	.	TRBV28	TRBD1
TGTGCCAGCAGCGGTTCAGGACAGAACTATGGCTACACCTTC	CASSGSGQNYGYTF	TRBJ1-2	few	TRBV6-5	.
TGTGCCAGCAGCTTGCCGGGGACAGGGAACAATGAGCAGTTCTTC	CASSLPGTGNNEQFF	TRBJ2-1	.	TRBV5-6	TRBD1
TGCAGCGTTGATTCAGGGGGGGAGACCCAGTACTTC	CSVDSGGETQYF	TRBJ2-5	.	TRBV29-1	.
TGTGCCAGCAGCCTGGGAGGCAGCAAGTCATACGAGCAGTACTTC	CASSLGGSKSYEQYF	TRBJ2-7	.	TRBV5-8	.
TGTGCCAGCAACGAACCAGGGTTGGACAATGAGCAGTTCTTC	CASNEPGLDNEQFF	TRBJ2-1	.	TRBV6-1	.
TGTGCCAGCAGTTACTCGCTAGCGGGGGTCCCCTACGAGCAGTACTTC	CASSYSLAGVPYEQYF	TRBJ2-7	.	TRBV6-5	TRBD2
TGCGCCAGCAGCAAAGAAGGGACAGGGAAACAACCCCAGCATTTT	CASSKEGTGKQPQHF	TRBJ1-5	few	TRBV5-1	TRBD1
TGTGCCAGCAGCTTATCGGGCAGGGGGCTCATTATAATGACCTACGAGCAGTACTTC	CASSLSGRGLIIMTYEQYF	TRBJ2-7	.	TRBV7-8	TRBD1
TGTGCCAGCAAGGAAGCGGGGACCCTCACAGATACGCAGTATTTT	CASKEAGTLTDTQYF	TRBJ2-3	.	TRBV21-1	.
TGTGCCAGCACCCTTCGACTCAATCAGCCCCAGCATTTT	CASTLRLNQPQHF	TRBJ1-5	.	TRBV28	.
TGTGCCAGCAACCCTCAGACAGGTTTAGGGGTGGGCACCGGGGAGCTGTTTTTT	CASNPQTGLGVGTGELFF	TRBJ2-2	.	TRBV28	.
TGTGCCAGCAAACTAGGGAATAGGGTCGAGCAGTACTTC	CASKLGNRVEQYF	TRBJ2-7	.	TRBV28	.
TGCGCCAGCAGCCAAGACCCGGCCATGAGAGGCGGGGAGCTGTTTTTT	CASSQDPAMRGGELFF	TRBJ2-2	few	TRBV4-3	.
TGCGCCAGCAGCCAAGTTGATATGGGACTAGCGGTTTACAATGAGCAGTTCTTC	CASSQVDMGLAVYNEQFF	TRBJ2-1	few	TRBV4-1	TRBD2
TGTGCCAGCAGTCTAGAGGGGGCGCCTAATTCACCCCTCCACTTT	CASSLEGAPNSPLHF	TRBJ1-6	.	TRBV27	TRBD1
TGTGCCAGCTCGCCGGGACAGGGGGCATGGAAGACTAATGAAAAACTGTTTTTT	CASSPGQGAWKTNEKLFF	TRBJ1-4	.	TRBV18	TRBD1
TGTGCCAGCAGTTTAGGTTTCAGGGGAAGAGAGACCCAGTACTTC	CASSLGFRGRETQYF	TRBJ2-5	.	TRBV28	.
TGTGCTTGGGGACAGGGGGTAAATCAGCCCCAGCATTTT	CAWGQGVNQPQHF	TRBJ1-5	.	TRBV30	TRBD1
TGTGCCAGCAGCTTAGCACGAGGTCCCACTGAAGCTTTCTTT	CASSLARGPTEAFF	TRBJ1-1	.	TRBV7-9	.
TGTGCCAGCTCACCTGGGGGGAGCGCCGAAGCTTTCTTT	CASSPGGSAEAFF	TRBJ1-1	few	TRBV18	.
TGTGCCAGCACCCGGACAGGGGTCTCTGAAGCTTTCTTT	CASTRTGVSEAFF	TRBJ1-1	.	TRBV6-1	TRBD1
TGCGCCAGCAGCCAAGATTCGGGGACTGAAGCTTTCTTT	CASSQDSGTEAFF	TRBJ1-1	.	TRBV4-3	.
TGTGCCAGCAGTAAGACCGGGACAGGGGCCGGCTACACCTTC	CASSKTGTGAGYTF	TRBJ1-2	.	TRBV28	TRBD1
TGTGCCAGCATCCCTACGACAGCTTCCGGAAACACCATATATTTT	CASIPTTASGNTIYF	TRBJ1-3	.	TRBV7-6	.